This TCR beta chain was recovered during a study of regulatory T cells in long-lasting Graves disease. General study results and limits: Peripheral blood, not thyroid tissue, was the sole material studied. There was favoring of TRBV28, TRBJ1-2 and TRBJ2-5 in persistent disease.

In this sample, this clonotype turned up many times. Its specificity is not known. iRepertoire HTBI primers and Arm-PCR of CDR3 regions built TCR beta libraries. Each CDR3 protein is one row after TCRdb ran MiXCR on the multiplex PCR reads. The repertoire consists of about 240,000 distinct CDR3 sequences, with roughly a fifth occurring once and the leading ten covering approximately 14%. Time point: newly diagnosed GD, antithyroid drugs for less than 3 months. After RNA was extracted from PBMCs, the TCR library was made from it. An endocrinology department in Xi'an, China, recruited the patients. CDR3 length equals 15 residues. Germline V gene data show CDR1 as MNHEY and CDR2 as SVGAGI. V was clipped by 0 bases and J by 2 bases; unmatched bases: 2.

Sequenced here: peripheral blood mononuclear cells (PBMCs), sampled at new diagnosis, from a patient treated with antithyroid drugs. This receptor was taken from a female donor with Graves disease. V usage is TRBV6-5 and J usage is TRBJ2-3, with 7 bases fitting TRBD2. The CDR3 sequence is CASSYSGGITDTQYF. CDR3 nucleotides: TGTGCCAGCAGTTACTCGGGGGGGATCACAGATACGCAGTATTTT.